This T cell receptor (beta chain) derives from a study of T-cell reconstitution after alpha-beta-depleted transplantation in children. Preparation of the TCRbeta library involved a method that used unique molecular identifiers. TCRdb passed the PCR reads through MiXCR, listing each CDR3 protein once. Of about 500,000 distinct CDR3 sequences listed, 32% are singletons. Germline V gene data show CDR1 as MNHNS and CDR2 as SASEGT. The CDR3 is made up of 13 amino acids. The V gene lost 6 bases and the J gene lost 3 bases, with 11 bases spanning the gap. This clonotype was sampled from a human donor who donated a stem cell graft to a child with aplastic anemia. Sequenced material: PBMCs from the stem cell graft donor, taken from the stem cell graft. The chain carries TRBV6-1 and TRBJ2-5, with D hard to call. The CDR3 DNA reads TGTGCCAGCAGCGTCATGATGGAAGAGACCCAGTACTTC. Protein: CASSVMMEETQYF.